The 2 T cell receptor beta chains in this list originate from one sample, sequenced in a study of blood T cell repertoires in COVID-19. The assay was immunoSEQ multiplex PCR, and TCRdb's table has in-frame clones only and misses some. This table holds tens of thousands of clones, over 75% found once. The sample taken for sequencing was peripheral blood. These receptor sequences come from a human donor in a cohort sampled during active COVID-19.

The rearrangement links TRBV5-1 to TRBJ2-7; TRBD1 is a possible D gene (5 bases). Per germline, CDR1 SGHRS and CDR2 YFSETQ. The CDR3 consists of 14 residues. Trimming removed 0 bases at V and 3 bases at J, with 10 bases between. CDR3 loop: CASSLEGSNYEQYF. CDR3 coding DNA: TGCGCCAGCAGCTTGGAGGGGTCCAACTACGAGCAGTACTTC.

The chain couples TRBV6-5 to TRBJ1-1; the match to TRBD1 covers 8 bases. Per the germline V gene, CDR1 is MNHEY and CDR2 is SVGAGI. This CDR3 contains 14 residues. The V and J ends lost 4 bases and 0 bases, in that order; junction bases with no gene match: 1. CDR3 bases: TGTGCCAGCAGTTCAGGGGGCATGAACACTGAAGCTTTCTTT. Translating it yields CASSSGGMNTEAFF.